This TCR beta chain was sequenced in a study of shared clonotypes between healthy human individuals. Remarks on this clone: Its antigen is still unknown.

This table comes from immunoSEQ multiplex PCR, and its TCRdb copy is limited to in-frame clones, with some not included. This table holds roughly 2.5 million clones, more than 80% found once. General study findings and limits: Despite large depth, sorted-subset datasets appeared incompletely sequenced.

The CDR3 covers 15 residues. Trimming cost V 5 bases and J 2 bases; bases outside gene matches: 5. The V gene's germline CDR1 is SGHAT and CDR2 FQDESV (reference sequence). The chain uses TRBV11-1 and TRBJ2-1, with 8 positions matching TRBD2. The sequence was obtained from a man younger than 35 in good health. Sequenced: naive CD4+ T cells sorted from blood. Subset meaning: CD45RA+ positively selected. This CDR3 reads CASSRGGQAYNEQFF. CDR3 DNA sequence: TGTGCCAGCAGCCGGGGGGGCCAAGCCTACAATGAGCAGTTCTTC.